The T cell receptor (beta chain) described here comes from a study of cytomegalovirus exposure and HLA in healthy donors. General study results and limits: Because they were indistinguishable, some V segments, including TRBV6-2 and TRBV6-3, were excluded. An assumption of roughly uniform sequencing depth across donors underlay the presence/absence analyses. As a later analysis revealed, most CMV-associated TCR beta chains appeared HLA-restricted.

Comments on this clone: The antigen is not known.

PCR employed 60 Vbeta and 13 Jbeta primers. Data came from immunoSEQ multiplex PCR; TCRdb stores just in-frame clones and leaves some out. Of about 150,000 clones in the sample, 77% were seen once. Germline V gene data show CDR1 as SGHTA and CDR2 as FQGNSA. This CDR3 has 11 residues. Deletions cut 11 bases from V and 6 bases from J, with 13 bases between. V and J are TRBV7-2 and TRBJ1-2, with a possible D match to TRBD1 (5 bases). What was sequenced was PBMCs. This clonotype originated in a woman in her thirties in good health and CMV-seropositive. Written as DNA, the CDR3 is TGTGCCGGCAACAGGAGAAATGGCTACACCTTC. Translated, it gives CAGNRRNGYTF.